The sequence of this T cell receptor (beta chain) was determined in a study of CD8 T cells in ankylosing spondylitis. Study findings and constraints: Researchers reportedly found disease-linked clones significantly enriched in matched ankylosing spondylitis synovial fluid. About 8 highly homologous variants made up a TCR beta motif that seemed to typify ankylosing spondylitis blood.

At least ten counts were recorded for this clonotype. Its cognate antigen is unknown. Quantitative 5'-RACE with molecular barcodes generated TCR beta libraries. TCRdb fed the 5' RACE reads into MiXCR, producing one record per CDR3 protein. This table holds about 220,000 distinct CDR3 sequences, roughly a tenth found once. V was clipped by 0 bases and J by 0 bases, with 14 bases between them. Germline V gene sequence: CDR1 DFQATT, CDR2 SNEGSKA (reference sequence). The CDR3 consists of 17 residues. The V call is TRBV20-1, the J call TRBJ2-2, with D possibly being TRBD1 (6 bases). This TCR was recovered from a male donor with ankylosing spondylitis or in good health (not recorded which). Specimen: blood, either unsorted or a sorted T cell fraction (not recorded which). The CDR3 nucleotides are TGCAGTGCTAGAGATCATCGGCAGGGGACGAACACCGGGGAGCTGTTTTTT. This translates into CSARDHRQGTNTGELFF.